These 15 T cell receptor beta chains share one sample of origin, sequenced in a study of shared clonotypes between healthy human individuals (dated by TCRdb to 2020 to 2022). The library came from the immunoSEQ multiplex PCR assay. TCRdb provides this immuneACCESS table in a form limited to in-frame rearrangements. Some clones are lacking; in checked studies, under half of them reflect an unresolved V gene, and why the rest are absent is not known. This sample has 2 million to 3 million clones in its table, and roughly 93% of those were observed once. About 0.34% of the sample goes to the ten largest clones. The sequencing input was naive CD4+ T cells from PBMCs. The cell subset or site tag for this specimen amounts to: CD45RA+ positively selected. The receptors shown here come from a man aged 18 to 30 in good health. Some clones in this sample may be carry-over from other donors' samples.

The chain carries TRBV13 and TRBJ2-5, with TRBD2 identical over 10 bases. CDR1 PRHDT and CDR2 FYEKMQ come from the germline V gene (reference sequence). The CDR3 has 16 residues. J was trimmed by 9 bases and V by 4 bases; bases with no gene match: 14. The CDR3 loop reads CASSSWTSGTKRAQYF. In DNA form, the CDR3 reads TGTGCCAGCAGCTCTTGGACTAGCGGAACAAAGAGGGCCCAGTACTTC.

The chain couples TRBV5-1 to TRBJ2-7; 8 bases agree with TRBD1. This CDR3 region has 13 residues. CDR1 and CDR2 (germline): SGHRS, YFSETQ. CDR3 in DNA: TGCGCCAGCAGCTTGGGGCAGGGGGCGGAACAGGAGGTC. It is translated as CASSLGQGAEQEV.

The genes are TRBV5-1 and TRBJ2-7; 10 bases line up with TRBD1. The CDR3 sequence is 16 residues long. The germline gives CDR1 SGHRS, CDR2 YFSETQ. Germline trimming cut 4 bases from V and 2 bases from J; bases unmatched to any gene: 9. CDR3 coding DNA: TGCGCCAGCAGCCTTCGGACAGGGGGAGGCCCCTACGAGCAGTACTTC. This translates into CASSLRTGGGPYEQYF.

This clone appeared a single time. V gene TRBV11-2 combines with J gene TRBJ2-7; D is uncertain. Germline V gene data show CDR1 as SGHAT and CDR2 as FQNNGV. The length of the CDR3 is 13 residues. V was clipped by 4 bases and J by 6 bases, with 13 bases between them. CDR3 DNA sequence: TGTGCCAGCAGCTCTCCCCCTCTTCTCGAGCAGTACTTC. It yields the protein CASSSPPLLEQYF.

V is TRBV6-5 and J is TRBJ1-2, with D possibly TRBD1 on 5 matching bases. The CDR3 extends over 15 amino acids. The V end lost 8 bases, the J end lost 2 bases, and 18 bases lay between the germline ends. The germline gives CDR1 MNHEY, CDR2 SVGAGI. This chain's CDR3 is CASRGTGTSNYGYTF. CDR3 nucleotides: TGTGCCAGCCGAGGGACCGGAACAAGCAACTATGGCTACACCTTC.

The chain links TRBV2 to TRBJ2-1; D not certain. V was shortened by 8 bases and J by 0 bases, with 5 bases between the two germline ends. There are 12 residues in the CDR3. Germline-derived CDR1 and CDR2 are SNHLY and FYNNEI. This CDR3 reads CASRSSYNEQFF. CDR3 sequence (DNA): TGTGCCAGCCGGAGCTCCTACAATGAGCAGTTCTTC.

DNA for the CDR3: TGTGCCAGCAGCTTAGTTTGGGGGAGGGCCACCGGGGAGCTGTTTTTT. Amino acid sequence: CASSLVWGRATGELFF. The rearrangement links TRBV7-8 to TRBJ2-2, with 7 bases fitting TRBD2. The CDR3 covers 16 residues. Trimming removed 1 base from V and 4 bases from J; junction bases left unmatched: 6. CDR1 is SGHVS, CDR2 FQNEAQ, per germline.

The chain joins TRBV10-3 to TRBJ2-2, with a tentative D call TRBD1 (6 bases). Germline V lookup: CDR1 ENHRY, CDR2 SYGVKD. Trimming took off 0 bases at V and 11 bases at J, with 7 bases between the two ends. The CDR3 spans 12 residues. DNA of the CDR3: TGTGCCATCAGTGAGTCGGGGGCTGAGCTGTTTTTT. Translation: CAISESGAELFF.

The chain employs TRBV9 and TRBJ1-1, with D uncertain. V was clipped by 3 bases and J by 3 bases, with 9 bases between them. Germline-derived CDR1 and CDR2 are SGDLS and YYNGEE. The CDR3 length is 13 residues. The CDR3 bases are TGTGCCAGCAGCGGTCCCGGTCACACTGAAGCTTTCTTT. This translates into CASSGPGHTEAFF.

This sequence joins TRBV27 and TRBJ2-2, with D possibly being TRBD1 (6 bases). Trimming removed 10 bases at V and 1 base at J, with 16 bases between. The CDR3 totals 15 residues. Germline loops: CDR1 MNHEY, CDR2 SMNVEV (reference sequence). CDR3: CATRPTGMNTGELFF. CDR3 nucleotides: TGTGCCACTCGCCCTACAGGGATGAACACCGGGGAGCTGTTTTTT.

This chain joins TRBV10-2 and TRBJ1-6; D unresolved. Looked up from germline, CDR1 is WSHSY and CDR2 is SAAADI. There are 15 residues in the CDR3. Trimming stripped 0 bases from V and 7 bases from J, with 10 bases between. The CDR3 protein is CASSESGMRNSPLHF. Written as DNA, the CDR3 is TGCGCCAGCAGTGAGTCCGGCATGCGGAATTCACCCCTCCACTTT.

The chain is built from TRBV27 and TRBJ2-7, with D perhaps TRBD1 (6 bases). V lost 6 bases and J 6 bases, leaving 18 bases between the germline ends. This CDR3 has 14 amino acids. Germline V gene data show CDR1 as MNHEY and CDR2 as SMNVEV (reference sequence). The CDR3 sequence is CASSRPGHSFEQYF. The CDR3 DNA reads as TGTGCCAGCAGCCGGCCGGGACATAGCTTCGAGCAGTACTTC.

CDR3 in amino acids: CASSVDGKNEKLFF. In DNA form, the CDR3 reads TGTGCCAGCAGCGTAGACGGAAAAAATGAAAAACTGTTTTTT. This chain connects TRBV9 to TRBJ1-4; no clear D. Germline assignment: CDR1 SGDLS and CDR2 YYNGEE. The ends were cut back, 0 bases at V and 5 bases at J, with 8 bases in the middle. The CDR3 loop spans 14 amino acids.

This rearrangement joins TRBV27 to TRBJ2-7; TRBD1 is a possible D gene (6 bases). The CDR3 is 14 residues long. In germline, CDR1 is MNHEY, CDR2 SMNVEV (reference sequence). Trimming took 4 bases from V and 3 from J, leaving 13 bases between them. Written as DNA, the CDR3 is TGTGCCAGCAGTTCCCCAGGGGTTCGCTACGAGCAGTACTTC. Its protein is CASSSPGVRYEQYF.

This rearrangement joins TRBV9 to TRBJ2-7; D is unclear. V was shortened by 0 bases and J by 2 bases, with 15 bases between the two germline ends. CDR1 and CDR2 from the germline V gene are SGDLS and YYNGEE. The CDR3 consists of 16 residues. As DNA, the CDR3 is TGTGCCAGCAGCGTAGATCCGGACGCGCTCACCTACGAGCAGTACTTC. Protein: CASSVDPDALTYEQYF. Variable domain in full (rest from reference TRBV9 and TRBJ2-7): DSGVTQTPKHLITATGQRVTLRCSPRSGDLSVYWYQQSLDQGLQFLIQYYNGEERAKGNILERFSAQQFPDLHSELNLSSLELGDSALYFCASSVDPDALTYEQYFGPGTRLTVT.